What follows is one T cell receptor (beta chain) and its context. Sequencing used immunoSEQ multiplex PCR; TCRdb keeps in-frame clones, though not all of them. The sample lists approximately 140,000 clones, 86% occurring once. These data belong to a study of Ad26.COV2.S vaccination and SARS-CoV-2 variants. V was shortened by 5 bases and J by 4 bases, with 9 bases between the two germline ends. CDR3 size: 13 residues. The V gene's germline CDR1 is MGHDK and CDR2 SYGVNS. The sequenced sample was peripheral blood, obtained after recovery from COVID-19. This clonotype was sampled from a human donor who had recovered from COVID-19. The chain is built from TRBV25-1 and TRBJ1-3; no definite D call. CDR3 DNA sequence: TGTGCCAGCAGTCCATCCCGAGGAAACACCATATATTTT. Protein product: CASSPSRGNTIYF.